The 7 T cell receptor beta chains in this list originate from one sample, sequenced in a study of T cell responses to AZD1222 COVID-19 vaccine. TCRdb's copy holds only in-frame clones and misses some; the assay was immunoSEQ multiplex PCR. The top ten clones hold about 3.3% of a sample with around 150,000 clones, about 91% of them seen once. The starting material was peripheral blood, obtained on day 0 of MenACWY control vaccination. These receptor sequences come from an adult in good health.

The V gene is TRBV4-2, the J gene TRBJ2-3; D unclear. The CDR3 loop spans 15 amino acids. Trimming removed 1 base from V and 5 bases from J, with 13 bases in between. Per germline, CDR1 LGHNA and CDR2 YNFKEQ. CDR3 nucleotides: TGTGCCAGCAGCCAAGCTCCTGGGCGAGGAGATACGCAGTATTTT. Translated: CASSQAPGRGDTQYF.

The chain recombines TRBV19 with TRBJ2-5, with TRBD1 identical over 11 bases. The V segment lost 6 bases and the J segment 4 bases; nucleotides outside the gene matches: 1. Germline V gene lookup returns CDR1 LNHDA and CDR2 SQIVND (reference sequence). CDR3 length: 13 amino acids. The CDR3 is CASRDRGRETQYF. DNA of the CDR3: TGTGCCAGTAGGGACAGGGGGCGAGAGACCCAGTACTTC.

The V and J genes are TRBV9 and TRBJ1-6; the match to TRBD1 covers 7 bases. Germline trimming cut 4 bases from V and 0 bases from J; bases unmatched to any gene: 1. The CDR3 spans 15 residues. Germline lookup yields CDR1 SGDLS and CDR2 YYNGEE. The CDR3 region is CASSRDSSYNSPLHF. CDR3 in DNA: TGTGCCAGCAGCCGGGACAGCTCCTATAATTCACCCCTCCACTTT.

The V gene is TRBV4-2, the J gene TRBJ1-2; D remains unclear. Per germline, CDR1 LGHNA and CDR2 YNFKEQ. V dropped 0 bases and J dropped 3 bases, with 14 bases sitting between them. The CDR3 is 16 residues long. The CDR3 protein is CASSQDVSAPYYGYTF. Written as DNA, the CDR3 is TGTGCCAGCAGCCAAGACGTCTCGGCCCCTTACTATGGCTACACCTTC.

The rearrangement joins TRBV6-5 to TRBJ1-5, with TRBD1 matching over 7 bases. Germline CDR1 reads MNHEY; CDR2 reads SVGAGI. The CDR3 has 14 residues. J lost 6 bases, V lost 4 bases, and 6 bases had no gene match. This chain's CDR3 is CASSSTQGSQPQHF. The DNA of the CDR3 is TGTGCCAGCAGTTCCACACAGGGGAGTCAGCCCCAGCATTTT.

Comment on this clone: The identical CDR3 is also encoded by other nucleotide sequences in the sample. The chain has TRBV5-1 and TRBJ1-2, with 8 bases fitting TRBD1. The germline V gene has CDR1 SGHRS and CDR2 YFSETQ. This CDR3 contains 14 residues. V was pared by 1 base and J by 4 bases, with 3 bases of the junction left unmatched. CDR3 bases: TGCGCCAGCAGCTTGACAGGGGGAAGCTATGGCTACACCTTC. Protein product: CASSLTGGSYGYTF. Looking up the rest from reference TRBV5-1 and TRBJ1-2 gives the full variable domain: KAGVTQTPRYLIKTRGQQVTLSCSPISGHRSVSWYQQTPGQGLQFLFEYFSETQRNKGNFPGRFSGRQFSNSRSEMNVSTLELGDSALYLCASSLTGGSYGYTFGSGTRLTVV.

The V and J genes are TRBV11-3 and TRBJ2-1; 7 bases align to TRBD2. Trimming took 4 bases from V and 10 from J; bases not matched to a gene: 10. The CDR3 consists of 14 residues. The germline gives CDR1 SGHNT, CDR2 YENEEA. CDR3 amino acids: CASSWRGSPGEQFF. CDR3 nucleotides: TGTGCCAGCAGCTGGCGGGGGTCCCCCGGGGAGCAGTTCTTC.